Listed below are T cell receptor beta chains from one sample, sequenced in a study of cytomegalovirus exposure and HLA in healthy donors. Only in-frame clones appear in the TCRdb table, and some are missing; sequencing was by immunoSEQ multiplex PCR. The sample lists about 90,000 clones, around 85% occurring once. Sequencing input: PBMCs. The receptor set was obtained from a man aged 18 to 30 in good health and CMV-seronegative. Each CDR3 is given with its conserved first and last residue. D genes are given only for firm matches. The size field is filled for only some rows; it gives once, few, many or a size class.

d_call clone_size j_call v_call cdr3_aa cdr3_nt
NA once TRBJ1-5 TRBV5-6 CASSLWGQENQPQHF TGTGCCAGCAGCTTGTGGGGGCAGGAAAATCAGCCCCAGCATTTT
TRBD1 once TRBJ2-1 TRBV27 CASRFRDRGSNEQFF TGTGCCAGCAGATTCCGGGACAGGGGGTCCAATGAGCAGTTCTTC
TRBD1 NA TRBJ2-7 TRBV2 CASTRTGISYEQYF TGTGCCAGCACTAGGACAGGTATCTCCTACGAGCAGTACTTC
NA NA TRBJ2-4 TRBV28 CATETAGRTKNIQYF TGTGCCACCGAGACAGCAGGGCGGACCAAAAACATTCAGTACTTC
NA NA TRBJ1-5 TRBV19 CASKEGLEWPQHF TGTGCCAGTAAAGAGGGTTTGGAGTGGCCCCAGCATTTT
NA NA TRBJ2-2 TRBV6-1 CASSWRDRNTGELFF TGTGCCAGCAGTTGGCGGGACCGCAACACCGGGGAGCTGTTTTTT
TRBD2 NA TRBJ2-1 TRBV9 CASSVGPGTSGRVEQFF TGTGCCAGCAGCGTAGGTCCTGGGACTAGCGGGAGGGTTGAGCAGTTCTTC
NA NA TRBJ1-1 TRBV7-9 CASSLQMNTEAFF TGTGCCAGCAGCTTACAGATGAACACTGAAGCTTTCTTT
NA NA TRBJ2-5 TRBV5-1 CASSLGKGQETQYF TGCGCCAGCAGCTTGGGGAAGGGGCAAGAGACCCAGTACTTC
NA NA TRBJ2-7 TRBV2 CASSDRTPYEQYF TGTGCCAGCAGTGACCGGACACCCTACGAGCAGTACTTC
NA NA TRBJ2-3 TRBV5-1 CASRYTDTQYF TGCGCCAGCAGATACACAGATACGCAGTATTTT
TRBD1 NA TRBJ2-5 TRBV29-1 CSVPRRGPVETQYF TGCAGCGTCCCCCGAAGGGGGCCCGTAGAGACCCAGTACTTC
TRBD1 NA TRBJ1-2 TRBV12-5 CASGLLTGNYGYTF TGTGCTAGTGGTTTGTTGACAGGGAACTATGGCTACACCTTC
NA NA TRBJ2-2 TRBV7-8 CASSLQGGNTGELFF TGTGCCAGCAGCTTACAGGGGGGAAACACCGGGGAGCTGTTTTTT
NA NA TRBJ2-3 TRBV6-5 CASRQNPGTDTQYF TGTGCCAGCAGACAAAACCCGGGGACAGATACGCAGTATTTT
NA NA TRBJ1-1 TRBV6-1 CASLISLNTEAFF TGTGCCAGTCTAATATCACTGAACACTGAAGCTTTCTTT
TRBD1 NA TRBJ2-1 TRBV29-1 CSGGQGEQFF TGCAGCGGTGGACAGGGTGAGCAGTTCTTC
NA NA TRBJ2-6 TRBV5-4 CASSLESGYPSGANVLTF TGTGCCAGCAGCTTGGAGTCAGGTTACCCCTCTGGGGCCAACGTCCTGACTTTC
TRBD2 NA TRBJ2-1 TRBV5-1 CASSPGLAGLNEQFF TGCGCCAGCAGCCCGGGACTAGCGGGCCTCAATGAGCAGTTCTTC
NA NA TRBJ1-2 TRBV4-1 CASSLGRGDMSYTF TGCGCCAGCAGCCTGGGCAGGGGCGATATGTCCTACACCTTC
TRBD1 NA TRBJ1-5 TRBV30 CAWNIQGGPNQPQHF TGTGCCTGGAATATTCAAGGGGGCCCCAATCAGCCCCAGCATTTT
NA NA TRBJ2-1 TRBV11-2 CASSHPNYNEQFF TGTGCCAGCAGCCACCCTAACTACAATGAGCAGTTCTTC
NA NA TRBJ1-1 TRBV19 CASSIFASENTEAFF TGTGCCAGTAGTATCTTCGCCAGCGAGAACACTGAAGCTTTCTTT
TRBD2 NA TRBJ2-7 TRBV4-1 CASSQGLAGPYEQYF TGCGCCAGCAGCCAGGGACTAGCGGGACCCTACGAGCAGTACTTC
TRBD2 NA TRBJ2-2 TRBV19 CASLTSGSFYTGELFF TGTGCCAGTTTAACTAGCGGGAGCTTCTACACCGGGGAGCTGTTTTTT